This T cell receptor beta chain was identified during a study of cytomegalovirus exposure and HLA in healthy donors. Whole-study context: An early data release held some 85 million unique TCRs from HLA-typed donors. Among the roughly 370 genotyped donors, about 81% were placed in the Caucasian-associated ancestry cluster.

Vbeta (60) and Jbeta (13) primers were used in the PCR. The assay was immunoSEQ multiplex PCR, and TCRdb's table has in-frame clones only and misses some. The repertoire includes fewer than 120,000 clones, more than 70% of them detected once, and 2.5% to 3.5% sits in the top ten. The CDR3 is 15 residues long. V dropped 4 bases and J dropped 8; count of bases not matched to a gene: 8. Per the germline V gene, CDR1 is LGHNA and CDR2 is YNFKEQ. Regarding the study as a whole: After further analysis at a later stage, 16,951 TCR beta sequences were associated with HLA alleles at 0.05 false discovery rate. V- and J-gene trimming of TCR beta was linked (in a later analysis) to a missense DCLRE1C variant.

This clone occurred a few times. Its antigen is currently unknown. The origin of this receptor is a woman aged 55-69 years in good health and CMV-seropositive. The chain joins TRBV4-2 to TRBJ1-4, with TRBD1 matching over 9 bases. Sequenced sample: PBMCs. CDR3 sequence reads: CASSPTGQGGEKLFF. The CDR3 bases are TGTGCCAGCAGCCCGACGGGACAGGGCGGGGAAAAACTGTTTTTT.